This is a list of T cell receptor beta chains from one sample in a study of monozygotic twins with inflammatory bowel disease. One entry per CDR3 protein, without DNA, is what TCRdb gives after re-calling the 5' RACE reads. Reported are 300,000 to 400,000 distinct CDR3 sequences; the ten largest clones contain 2.6%. Material: blood. The source is a human donor with ulcerative colitis or Crohn's disease, or a healthy co-twin of an affected twin (not recorded which). CDR3s include the opening cysteine and the closing phenylalanine or tryptophan.

TRBV20-1	TRBJ1-4	CSARGDKNEKLFF
TRBV12-3/TRBV12-4	TRBJ2-7	CASSLGGTGSYEQYF
TRBV5-6	TRBJ2-7	CASSLVGDVAEQYF
TRBV7-9	TRBJ2-1	CASSLGAGSNEQFF
TRBV6-1	TRBJ1-2	CASSEPNYGYTF
TRBV20-1	TRBJ2-5	CSAGDSQETQYF
TRBV5-5	TRBJ1-5	CASSYSWDGYQPQHF
TRBV5-6	TRBJ1-2	CASSDAGEYGYTF
TRBV4-1	TRBJ1-2	CASSQDPDGGRTAALNYGYTF
TRBV7-7	TRBJ1-1	CASSSTVDTEAFF
TRBV27	TRBJ1-2	CASRKQGYGYTF
TRBV5-1	TRBJ2-3	CASSFRDSSTDTQYF
TRBV7-3	TRBJ2-3	CASSLGAGPGTDTQYF
TRBV19	TRBJ2-4	CASSIGQTLRAKNIQYF
TRBV18	TRBJ2-7	CASSPQGTYEQYF
TRBV18	TRBJ2-7	CASSPPPGYEQYF
TRBV7-2	TRBJ1-5	CASSLYRDRRSNQPQHF
TRBV6-1	TRBJ2-3	CASSKGQGARMADTQYF
TRBV5-1	TRBJ2-1	CASSGLRDSPFSYNEQFF
TRBV7-9	TRBJ2-1	CASSSMPGPADNEQFF
TRBV6-5	TRBJ2-3	CASSLSPQAATDTQYF
TRBV6-2/TRBV6-3	TRBJ2-1	CASSTTSGGWGEQFF
TRBV20-1	TRBJ1-3	CSARGLNTIYF
TRBV20-1	TRBJ1-2	CSAYFQVGVGYTF
TRBV20-1	TRBJ2-7	CSARSGGRGSYEQYF
TRBV4-3	TRBJ2-7	CASSQDRGGDEQYF
TRBV7-9	TRBJ2-1	CASSFRPGTRGNEQFF
TRBV24-1	TRBJ2-3	CATSDPTPPDTQYF
TRBV7-2	TRBJ1-5	CASSLGWGNNQPQHF
TRBV18	TRBJ2-1	CASSNRLDNEQFF
TRBV5-6	TRBJ2-1	CASRGAIRLRGTGNEQFF
TRBV6-1	TRBJ1-2	CASTRTGPNYGYTF
TRBV20-1	TRBJ2-7	CSAGRQGRQYF
TRBV6-2/TRBV6-3	TRBJ1-5	CASSYGGRFGQPQHF
TRBV20-1	TRBJ2-3	CSARDGSTDTQYF
TRBV6-1	TRBJ2-3	CASRVSGTGGGTDTQYF
TRBV20-1	TRBJ2-7	CSARDLPGQGFGSYEQYF
TRBV18	TRBJ2-7	CASSQTGTKSYEQYF